Included here is one T cell receptor (beta chain) sequence, with context. The table lists this clone with a count of one. Its antigen is not yet known. No quality values exist for individual bases; no much larger clone is one base distant. The data originate from a study of OX40 agonist ivuxolimab in advanced cancers. The study in broad terms: Ivuxolimab was a fully human IgG2 agonistic monoclonal antibody targeting the costimulatory receptor OX40 (CD134). Intravenous ivuxolimab was administered to patients every 2 weeks at six dose levels: 0.01, 0.1, 0.3, 1.5, 3 and 10 mg/kg. Of the approximately 53 patients in dose escalation, about 20 had hepatocellular carcinoma, some 15 had melanoma, 9 had renal cell carcinoma and 9 had head and neck cancer. A male proportion of under 85% and a mean age of around 60 years, ranging from roughly 20 to 80, were recorded for the dose-escalation cohort. Prior anti-PD-1, anti-PD-L1 or anti-CTLA-4 therapy was permitted, and checkpoint inhibitors had been received by around 40% of dose-escalation patients. Partial responses occurred in three dose-escalation patients, of whom one had hepatocellular carcinoma and two had cutaneous melanoma. The point of sequencing TCRbeta in the periphery was to test whether ivuxolimab changed TCR sequence diversity and drove clonal T-cell expansion. The paper describes the monotherapy dose-escalation part (N ≈ 52 patients) of the phase I trial of ivuxolimab.

At the junction V is shortened by 2 bases and J by 7 bases; bases outside the gene matches: 1. The CDR3 sequence holds 13 residues, the cysteine and phenylalanine included. The read is trimmed to its CDR3 DNA, 39 bases read in frame from base 1. For CDR1 and CDR2, the germline V gene lists SGHTA and FQGTGA. To sequence the TCRbeta CDR3 region, genomic DNA was isolated from the sorted cells. The immunoSEQ Assay was used to sequence the TCRbeta CDR3 regions. In TCRdb, the immuneACCESS table is reduced to in-frame sequences with V and J assigned. These tables do not hold every clone; where another copy was compared, an unresolved V gene accounts for under half, and the others remain unexplained. The sample includes 70,000 or so clones, with about 80% observed a single time. 2% to 2.5% of the sample lies in the top ten. The trial excluded patients who had a history of autoimmune disease or were on systemic immunosuppression. Peripheral blood for TCR sequencing was drawn from every dose cohort at baseline, at cycle 4 day 1 and at cycle 7 day 1. The samples were taken from a phase I, first-in-human, multicenter, open-label dose-escalation trial of ivuxolimab. Adults with locally advanced or metastatic melanoma, renal cell carcinoma, hepatocellular carcinoma or head and neck squamous cell carcinoma were enrolled in the trial. Before TCR sequencing, CD4+ T cells and CD8+ T cells were sorted from peripheral blood as separate populations.

Summary of the overall study and its limitations: In the 0.1-3.0 mg/kg groups, partial responders had among the lowest normalized peripheral clonal expansion, particularly in CD8+ T cells. At doses from 0.1 to 3.0 mg/kg, clonal expansion was seen in both CD4+ and CD8+ blood T cells between baseline and week 6. After ivuxolimab, expanded clones were on average more numerous among CD8+ T cells than among CD4+ T cells. Low levels of normalized T-cell clonal expansion were also seen in some patients who did not respond. The antigen specificity of the clonally expanded peripheral T cells was not determined.

This receptor was identified in an adult with an advanced solid tumor such as melanoma, head and neck, liver or kidney cancer. The sample in question was CD4+ or CD8+ T cells sorted from blood, obtained in a trial of the OX40 agonist ivuxolimab. Recombination connected TRBV7-3 to TRBJ1-4, with 7 junctional bases fitting TRBD1. The CDR3 loop reads CASSLRQGEKLFF. The bases are TGTGCCAGCAGCTTACGACAGGGTGAAAAACTGTTTTTT.